This TCR beta chain was documented in a study of blood T cell repertoires in COVID-19. Study-wide context: Sites in the United States, Italy and Spain provided acute and convalescent COVID-19 samples. T cells, B-cell-depleted T cells, or PBMCs supplied cDNA or gDNA.

The CDR3 has 14 residues. Germline-derived CDR1 and CDR2 are LGHDT and YNNKEL (reference sequence). Deletions cut 4 bases from V and 2 bases from J, with 12 bases between. Original processing notes: Estimated nucleated cell counts came from reference gene primer amplification. Method: immunoSEQ multiplex PCR; TCRdb's copy keeps in-frame clones and lacks some. The DNA was the basis for D and trimming; V, J and clone size are from that table. The profile covers over 200,000 clones, with around 84% appearing a single time and 2% to 2.5% taken by the ten largest. The V and J genes are TRBV3-1 (or the pseudogene TRBV3-2) and TRBJ2-7, with D unclear. The sequenced material came from peripheral blood. The TCR was taken from a man aged 35 to 55 who had recovered from COVID-19. The CDR3 reads CASSPNSFTYEQYF. CDR3 coding DNA: TGTGCCAGCAGCCCCAACTCATTTACCTACGAGCAGTACTTC.